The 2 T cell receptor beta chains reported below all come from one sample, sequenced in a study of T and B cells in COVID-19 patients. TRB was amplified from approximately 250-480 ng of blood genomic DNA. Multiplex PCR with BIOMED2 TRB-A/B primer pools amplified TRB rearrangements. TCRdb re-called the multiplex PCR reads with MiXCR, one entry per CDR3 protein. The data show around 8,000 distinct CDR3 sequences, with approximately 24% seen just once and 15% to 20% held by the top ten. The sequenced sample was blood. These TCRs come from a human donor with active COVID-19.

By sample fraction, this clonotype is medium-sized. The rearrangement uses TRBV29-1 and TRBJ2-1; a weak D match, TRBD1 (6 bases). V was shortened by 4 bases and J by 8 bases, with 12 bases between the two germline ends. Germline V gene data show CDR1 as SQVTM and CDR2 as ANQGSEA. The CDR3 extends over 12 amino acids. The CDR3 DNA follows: TGCAGCGTTGGGACAGTTAACCATGAGCAGTTCTTC. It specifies CSVGTVNHEQFF.

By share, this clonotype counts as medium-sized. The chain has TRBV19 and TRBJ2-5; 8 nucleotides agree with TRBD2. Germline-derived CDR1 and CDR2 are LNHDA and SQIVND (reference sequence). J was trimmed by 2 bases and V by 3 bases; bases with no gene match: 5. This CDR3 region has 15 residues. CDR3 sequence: CASSMGLVQQETQYF. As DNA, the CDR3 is TGTGCCAGTAGTATGGGACTAGTCCAACAAGAGACCCAGTACTTC.